The clone carrying this T cell receptor (beta chain) was seen a few times. TCRdb reprocessed the RT-PCR reads via MiXCR and lists one record per CDR3 protein. The table records about 90,000 distinct CDR3 sequences, around 49% of them present only once. These data originate in a study of patients and donors after allogeneic stem cell transplantation. Germline CDR1 MDHEN, CDR2 SYDVKM. Between the trimmed V and J ends, which lost 6 bases and 3 bases, there was a span of 3 bases. The CDR3 covers 11 residues. The TCR sequence derives from a human donor who was either an allogeneic HSCT recipient or a stem cell or donor lymphocyte infusion donor (not recorded which). It is not recorded whose cells these are; they may come from a transplant donor. Sequencing was carried out using blood, either unsorted or a sorted T cell fraction (not recorded which). The J gene is TRBJ1-5, the V gene TRBV28; no definite D call. The CDR3, as DNA: TGTGCCAGCAGCAACAATCAGCCCCAGCATTTT. The encoded protein is CASSNNQPQHF. Based on the CDR3 plus reference TRBV28 and TRBJ1-5, the full variable domain is DVKVTQSSRYLVKRTGEKVFLECVQDMDHENMFWYRQDPGLGLRLIYFSYDVKMKEKGDIPEGYSVSREKKERFSLILESASTNQTSMYLCASSNNQPQHFGDGTRLSIL.